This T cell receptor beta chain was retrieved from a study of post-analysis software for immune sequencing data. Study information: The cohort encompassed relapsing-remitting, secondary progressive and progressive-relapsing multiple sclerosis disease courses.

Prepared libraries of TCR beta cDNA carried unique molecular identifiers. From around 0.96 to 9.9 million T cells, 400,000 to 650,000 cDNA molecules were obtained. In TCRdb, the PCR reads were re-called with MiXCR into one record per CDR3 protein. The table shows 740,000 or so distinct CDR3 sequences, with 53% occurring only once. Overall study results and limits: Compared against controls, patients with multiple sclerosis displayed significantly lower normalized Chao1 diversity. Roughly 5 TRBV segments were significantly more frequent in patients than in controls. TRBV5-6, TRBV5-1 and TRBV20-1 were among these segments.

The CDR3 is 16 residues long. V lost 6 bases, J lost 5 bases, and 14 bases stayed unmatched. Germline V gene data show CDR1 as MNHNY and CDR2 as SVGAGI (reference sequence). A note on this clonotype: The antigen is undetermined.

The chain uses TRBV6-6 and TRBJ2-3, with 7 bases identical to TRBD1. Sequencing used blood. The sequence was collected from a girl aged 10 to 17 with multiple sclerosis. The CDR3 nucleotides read TGTGCCAGCAGCAGACAAGGGACAGCGTTCAAAGATACGCAGTATTTT. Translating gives CASSRQGTAFKDTQYF.